Included here is one T cell receptor beta chain sequence, with context. Its target antigen remains unknown. It has no much larger one-base neighbor in the sample; base qualities were not kept. This entry belongs to a study of cytomegalovirus exposure and HLA in healthy donors (dated by TCRdb to about 2017). For context, the study as a whole: An earlier analysis of 587 of the donors reported 276 Gb of sequence data and 117 million unique TCR beta sequences obtained from 180 million or so T cells. An early release that covered more than 550 HLA-typed donors contained about 300 gigabases of sequencing data and tens of millions of unique TCR sequences. The genetic ancestry cluster associated with self-reported Caucasian donors included over 65% of the roughly 390 genotyped donors. The study aimed to test whether cataloging public T cell receptors could reveal signatures of past pathogen exposure. The study used immunosequencing to profile the T cell repertoires of some 600 subjects and linked those repertoires to cytomegalovirus serostatus. A separate validation cohort of about 110 different subjects was used in addition to the roughly 670-subject first cohort. High-throughput TCR immunosequencing, statistical association of individual TCRs with disease status, and machine learning were combined to predict cytomegalovirus infection status. A later analysis re-analyzed previously published TCR beta repertoires from 650 to 800 donors and added high-resolution HLA genotyping to study TCR occurrence patterns. In the later analysis, no new phenotypic data were used to find candidate immune exposures; instead, reliance was placed on TCR beta sequences and their occurrence across donors. To decide whether each TCR beta V gene segment behaved as functional or pseudogenic, an earlier analysis of some 600 of the donors relied on high-throughput TCR beta sequencing. Donor age, sex, ethnicity and CMV serostatus were collected together with the repertoire data. A later genetic analysis used genome-wide SNP genotypes for about 65% of the 666 donors, treating that subset as a discovery cohort. Every repertoire in the discovery cohort had been generated on one and the same sequencing platform. HLA typing included class I and class II loci at four-digit resolution. The number of typed donors differed by locus: roughly 620-640 for A, B, C, DRB1 and DQB1; some 540 for DQA1; about 600 for DPA1; and roughly 450 for DPB1. About five DR-DQ haplotypes were treated as single units for association and clustering because of strong linkage in the cohort. On average, around 230,000 unique TCR beta nucleotide sequences were sequenced per donor among several hundred genotyped donors of the cohort, with roughly a sixth of those sequences being non-productive. Overall results and qualifications from the work: The only immune exposure information available for the cohort was CMV serostatus. Most TCR sequences were seen in very few donors, while some public TCRs were found in many individuals. Strong co-occurrence of HLA alleles, especially DR and DQ, made assigning TCR associations to individual alleles difficult. A later analysis found that most CMV-associated TCR beta chains appeared HLA-restricted, with HLA associations seemingly driven largely by CMV exposure. Roughly uniform sequencing depth across donors was assumed in presence/absence analyses, although this assumption may not hold. A few of the identified cytomegalovirus-associated TCR beta chains were confirmed in vitro to be specific for cytomegalovirus antigens. A cluster of highly shared sequence variants was judged likely to represent a technical artifact of the sequencing pipeline. Because some donors lacked HLA typing at each locus, the association tests relied only on the typed subset. In a later analysis, HLA-associated TCR beta chains showed more clonal expansion and lower generation probabilities than non-associated chains that were equally common. Some IMGT-functional V segments, including TRBV6-2 and TRBV6-3, could not be distinguished by the 87-base-pair reads and were therefore excluded. Correlated functional status among segregating V segments might reflect linkage disequilibrium, but an unknown experimental factor could not be ruled out. In a later analysis, more than 15,000 TCR beta sequences were associated with specific HLA alleles at a false discovery rate of 0.05. According to a later analysis, parvovirus B19, influenza, CMV and Epstein-Barr virus appeared linked to several top co-occurrence clusters. A further reported finding was that TCR beta sequences accurately predicted the HLA-A and HLA-B alleles for most subjects in the first cohort. In this cohort, only TCR beta chains were sequenced, and detectable features were limited by the absence of alpha or paired-chain data. Because counts were too low, roughly 17 rarely observed V segments, including chromosome 9 orphons, were left out of the earlier analysis of over 550 of the donors. According to a later genetic analysis, donors in an Asian-associated ancestry cluster had fewer N-insertions in productive TCRs than the roughly 660-donor mean. In an earlier analysis of about 600 of the donors, most TCR beta V segments appeared in productive rearrangements about 87% or about 30% of the time, broadly matching IMGT annotations. The authors suggested that the approach could potentially be extended to other disease states and immunological phenotypes. In a later genetic analysis, a missense DCLRE1C variant was associated with V-gene and J-gene trimming of TCR beta chains, and the association was replicated in an independent cohort. The classifier was reported to diagnose cytomegalovirus status with high specificity and sensitivity in both the original and validation cohorts. A later analysis found that TCR association rates varied across HLA loci, with DRB1 alleles showing the most associated TCRs and HLA-C alleles the fewest. The study listed approximately 150 TCR beta chains as associated with cytomegalovirus.

Clipping removes 4 bases from V and 0 bases from J, with 7 as the unmatched junction base count. The germline V gene supplies CDR1 SGHTA and CDR2 FQGNSA. Inclusive of the bounding cysteine and phenylalanine, the CDR3 is 16 residues long. Of all the DNA, just the CDR3 is kept, 48 bases in frame from base 1. Receptor amplification or capture employed the immunoSEQ multiplex PCR assay. For the multiplex PCR, a mixture combining 60 forward primers for TCR Vbeta segments and 13 reverse primers for TCR Jbeta segments was used. The CDR3 region of rearranged TCR beta genes was amplified from genomic DNA by a multiplex PCR assay. The amplified TCR beta libraries were sequenced on the Illumina HiSeq System as 87-base-pair reads. The source study handled its data this way. Across the 670 or so repertoires, a later analysis counted tens of millions of unique TCR beta chains, roughly 11 million of which were shared by at least two donors. A nearest-neighbor algorithm error-corrected the raw reads and collapsed the reads into unique sequences, merging closely related sequences to remove PCR and sequencing errors. To assign V, D and J gene segments, CDR3 sequences were aligned to IMGT reference sequences. For a sequence to be retained, a match of at least six nucleotides was required to both a V gene segment and a J gene segment. Rearrangements were called productive when the CDR3 lacked stop codons and stayed in frame with V and J; all others were non-productive. Following IMGT convention, CDR3 was defined as the stretch from the second conserved V-encoded cysteine up to the conserved J-encoded phenylalanine. In an earlier analysis of some 550 of the donors, sequences lacking an unambiguous match to a single V gene segment were excluded. In an earlier analysis of some 590 of the donors, a V segment was called functional when productive rearrangements were above 56.7%, and segregating when the standard deviation between donors exceeded 5%. A statistical classification framework was built to diagnose cytomegalovirus status from the catalog of TCR beta chain sequences. V and J gene assignment, in a later analysis, came from comparing TCR nucleotide sequences with IMGT/GENE-DB human TR gene sequences. A later analysis assigned CDR3 sequences and most-parsimonious VDJ recombination scenarios with the TCRdist pipeline. A later analysis defined each TCR beta chain by its CDR3 amino acid sequence plus V-gene family, and excluded reads lacking a unique V-gene family. To address suspected cross-contamination and a sequencing artifact, a later analysis removed a few hundred highly shared, low-generation-probability nucleotide sequences. In a later analysis, a clonal expansion index for each public chain was calculated from normalized within-repertoire ranks of inferred template counts. In a later analysis, generation probabilities were computed with a VDJ recombination model fitted to out-of-frame rearrangements, and the resulting probabilities were checked against IGoR. In a later analysis, hypergeometric tests were used to score TCR-TCR, TCR-HLA and TCR-CMV co-occurrence, with a repertoire-size bias correction applied to TCR pairs. To estimate false discovery rates, a later analysis permuted the HLA or CMV assignments 20 times. In a later analysis, co-occurring TCRs were grouped using DBSCAN, with TCRdist sequence similarity added in when clustering inside HLA-allele-positive subsets. Repertoires with fewer than 30,000 or more than 120,000 public chains were left out of co-occurrence clustering, as were four to six repertoires with anomalous nucleotide sharing. TCRdb took over this immuneACCESS table, retaining in-frame rearrangements with V and J assigned. Such tables are incomplete; in checked studies, under half of the missing clones stem from an unresolved V gene, and the remainder is unexplained. Clone size and V and J calls were adopted from that table, with D and trimming inferred from the DNA. In all, the sample holds 150,000 to 200,000 clones, and 84% of those were seen once. The ten largest account for about 0.26% of the sample.

The cohort was made up of roughly 670 healthy bone marrow donors. All cohort members were sampled while nominally healthy, although unrecorded immune exposures were likely present. The donor tested CMV seronegative, placing the donor among the 350 to 400 seronegative members of the cohort. Every donor gave a peripheral blood sample, and the peripheral blood mononuclear cells from that sample were used for TCR beta sequencing. Genomic DNA was extracted from the blood cell samples with the Qiagen DNeasy Blood Extraction Kit. The sequencing sample was made of PBMCs. This sequence originates from a boy between 10 and 17 years old in good health and CMV-seronegative. In this chain, TRBV7-2 is recombined with TRBJ1-1, with TRBD1 matching 8 junction bases. The CDR3 reads as follows: CASSYEMTGVNTEAFF. The sequenced DNA: TGTGCCAGCAGCTACGAAATGACAGGGGTGAACACTGAAGCTTTCTTT.